This TCR beta chain was identified during a study of OX40 agonist ivuxolimab in advanced cancers. This clone was picked up one time. This CDR3 has 15 amino acids. With 4 bases removed from V and 3 bases from J, the gap between germline ends came to 16 bases. In germline, CDR1 is MGHRA, CDR2 YSYEKL. Generated by immunoSEQ multiplex PCR, the TCRdb table keeps only in-frame clones and is missing some. The repertoire holds more than 65,000 clones, approximately 90% seen once, with less than 10% in the top ten. The starting material was CD4+ or CD8+ T cells sorted from blood, obtained in a trial of the OX40 agonist ivuxolimab. The sequence derives from an adult with an advanced solid tumor such as melanoma, head and neck, liver or kidney cancer. The chain recombines TRBV4-1 with TRBJ2-7, with D possibly matching TRBD2 (5 bases). The CDR3 DNA is TGCGCCAGCAGCCTCTCAGCAACCGGGGTCTACGAGCAGTACTTC. As protein: CASSLSATGVYEQYF.